This entry concerns a single TCR beta chain. No antigen is known for it. At one of its ends the junction is not consistent with the germline gene, which may arise from a read error. The CDR3 covers 16 residues, taking in both the cysteine and the phenylalanine. Only the CDR3 portion is preserved as DNA: 48 bases, with reading frame beginning at the first base. CDR1 LGHNA and CDR2 YSLEER were looked up in the germline V gene. Library preparation used 5' RACE. The sequencing machine was an Illumina HiSeq 2500. A second roughly 7 to 11 cycle PCR used a sample-barcoded 5' primer and a J-beta primer mix. A unique molecular identifier was introduced onto each TCR beta cDNA molecule by a template-switch 5' adaptor carrying 12 random nucleotides. At least 3 million CDR3-containing paired-end reads were obtained from each sample. First-strand cDNA was synthesized from all RNA with the Mint cDNA synthesis kit, primed by a TRBC-specific oligonucleotide. All cDNA was treated with uracil-DNA glycosylase and then went through a first 18-cycle PCR with the universal primers M1SS and BC2_uni_R. As for how the authors treated the data: For normalization, 1 million high-quality reads, each with a distinct molecular identifier, were randomly selected from each sample. Reads sharing molecular identifiers were discarded rather than binned into consensus sequences. MiTCR, run with a Q25 quality threshold and the strictest error-elimination algorithm, handled CDR3 identification, clonotype clustering and error correction. A nonparametric unseen species model using Euler transformation provided a lower-bound estimate of total TCR beta diversity. TCRdb passed the public sequencing reads through fastp at Q25 and MiXCR, retaining productive beta sequences. A single entry per CDR3 protein holds the most common genes and DNA from its merged rows. The V and J calls and clone size are TCRdb's, not the authors'. In all, the sample holds 650,000 to 1,000,000 distinct CDR3 sequences, and about half of those were seen once. 15% to 20% of the sample belongs to the ten largest clones.

These data belong to a study of blood T cells in healthy people across ages (dated by TCRdb to the mid-2010s). In terms of the full investigation: In model experiments, template switching captured roughly one uniquely barcoded TCR beta cDNA molecule for every two T cells. Age-related changes in TCR beta repertoire diversity were measured in the study by deep sequencing normalized with unique cDNA molecular identifiers. Donors were grouped into four age groups: young (average 16 years), middle-aged (around 39), aged (around 60) and long-lived (approximately 75). To avoid experimental bias, donors of different ages were spread randomly across the sequencing lanes. Using the same blood draw, the study looked at two additional independent replicas of 1 million unique cDNA reads for two donors, one aged 18 to 30 and the other aged 80 or older. What the study reported, not specific to this receptor: Observed TCR beta diversity per million T cells fell roughly linearly with age, and a significant reduction was already apparent by age about 43. Conclusive comparison of naive and antigen-experienced compartments was prevented by the profiling of bulk unsorted PBMCs. Donor CMV infection status was unknown, potentially confounding age-related changes in expanded clonotypes. There was a strong correlation between observed TCR beta diversity and the percentage of naive T cells measured by flow cytometry. Compared with the aged group, the long-lived group had more naive CD4+ T cells, fewer expanded clones and increased TCR diversity, a pattern suggesting age selection. Estimates of total diversity based on one million sequenced T cells were regarded as lower bounds and as underestimates.

The approximately 40 donors, aged about 6 to 95 years, were systemically healthy Caucasian individuals from Russia. Approximately 10 milliliters of peripheral blood were collected from each donor into EDTA-treated Vacutainer tubes. PBMCs were isolated by Ficoll-Paque density-gradient centrifugation, with at least 6 million obtained per sample. Trizol reagent was used to extract total RNA from PBMCs, with at least 5 micrograms per sample. For every donor, flow cytometry on a PBMC aliquot measured the percentage of naive CD45RAhigh/CD27high T cells. This clonotype was obtained from a man aged 80 or over in good health. Sequenced: blood. The rearranged chain carries TRBV4-3 and TRBJ2-4, with a tentative D gene TRBD2 over 6 matching bases. The nucleotide sequence is TGCGCCAGCGGCCAAGATCTCAGGACTACCAAAAACATTCAGTACTTC. The translation is CASGQDLRTTKNIQYF.